What follows are 29 T cell receptor beta chains derived from one specimen sequenced in a study of T-cell reconstitution after alpha-beta-depleted transplantation in children. TCRbeta library preparation incorporated unique molecular identifiers. TCRdb reprocessed the PCR reads with MiXCR, giving one entry per CDR3 protein. This table holds around 78,000 distinct CDR3 sequences, 13% to 15% found once. This sample comprised PBMCs, mostly from graft donor cells, obtained 180 days after TCRalphabeta/CD19-depleted stem cell transplant. The receptors were gathered from a male patient under 10 years old who had a stem cell transplant for acute lymphoblastic leukemia, so the T cells may come from the graft donor.

The chain carries TRBV15 and TRBJ2-1; D uncertain. The ends were cut back, 0 bases at V and 4 bases at J, with 4 bases in the middle. Germline CDR1 LNHNV, CDR2 YYDKDF (reference sequence). The CDR3 totals 13 residues. The CDR3 coding sequence is TGTGCCACCAGCAGAGATGAATACAATGAGCAGTTCTTC. Its translation is CATSRDEYNEQFF.

This clonotype came up a few times. This sequence joins TRBV20-1 and TRBJ2-4, with TRBD2 matching over 12 bases. Per the germline V gene, CDR1 is DFQATT and CDR2 is SNEGSKA (reference sequence). With V trimmed by 6 bases and J by 13 bases, 7 bases remained unmatched. The CDR3 is 12 residues long. The CDR3 nucleotides read TGCAGTGCCCGAAAGACTAGCGGGAGACAGTACTTC. Its protein is CSARKTSGRQYF.

The chain links TRBV7-2 to TRBJ2-7, with D perhaps being TRBD1 or TRBD2 (6 bases each). CDR1 and CDR2 from the germline V gene are SGHTA and FQGNSA. CDR3 length: 15 amino acids. Trimming stripped 2 bases from V and 3 bases from J, with 14 bases between. Here the CDR3 DNA reads TGTGCCAGCAGCTTATATGGGGGGCCCCTCTACGAGCAGTACTTC. Translation: CASSLYGGPLYEQYF. Drawing the rest from reference TRBV7-2 and TRBJ2-7, the complete variable domain is GAGVSQSPSNKVTEKGKDVELRCDPISGHTALYWYRQSLGQGLEFLIYFQGNSAPDKSGLPSDRFSAERTGGSVSTLTIQRTQQEDSAVYLCASSLYGGPLYEQYFGPGTRLTVT.

In this sample, this clonotype turned up a few times. This sequence joins TRBV27 and TRBJ1-1, with D perhaps TRBD1 (5 bases). V was clipped by 4 bases and J by 1 base, with 16 bases between them. In germline, CDR1 is MNHEY, CDR2 SMNVEV (reference sequence). This CDR3 contains 16 residues. The CDR3 DNA reads TGTGCCAGCAGTTCCGATCCCCCTGACAGGAACACTGAAGCTTTCTTT. It is translated as CASSSDPPDRNTEAFF.

This clonotype was observed a handful of times. The V and J genes are TRBV20-1 and TRBJ2-2, with D possibly TRBD2 on 6 matching bases. V was pared by 1 base and J by 4 bases, with 10 bases between. CDR3 size: 14 residues. Germline V CDR1 and CDR2: DFQATT, SNEGSKA (reference sequence). CDR3 nucleotides: TGCAGTGCTAGAGGGGAGGAGGGCACCGGGGAGCTGTTTTTT. Its protein is CSARGEEGTGELFF.

V usage is TRBV20-1 and J usage is TRBJ2-5; TRBD2 is a possible D gene (6 bases). The CDR3 runs 13 residues. With 6 bases removed from V and 5 bases from J, the gap between germline ends came to 16 bases. CDR1 DFQATT and CDR2 SNEGSKA come from the germline V gene (reference sequence). In DNA form, the CDR3 reads TGCAGTGCCCCACCACTAGCACGGGAGACCCAGTACTTC. Its translation: CSAPPLARETQYF.

This clonotype was seen more than once but under ten times. The DNA for the CDR3 is TGTGCCAGCACACACCCGGGAGGGGGCGTGGGCTACACCTTC. Translation: CASTHPGGGVGYTF. V gene TRBV6-1 combines with J gene TRBJ1-2; TRBD1 matches 7 bases. The CDR3 sequence is 14 residues long. The germline V gene encodes CDR1 MNHNS and CDR2 SASEGT. The J segment lost 8 bases and the V segment lost 7 bases, leaving 13 bases of the junction unmatched.

This clonotype came up a few times. The J gene is TRBJ2-5, the V gene TRBV7-6, with D maybe TRBD1 (5 bases). The V end was cut by 5 bases, the J end by 0 bases, with 10 bases between. This CDR3 has 14 residues. Germline values: CDR1 SGHVS, CDR2 FNYEAQ. CDR3 residues: CASSTGPYQETQYF. The CDR3 nucleotides read TGTGCCAGCAGCACAGGACCTTACCAAGAGACCCAGTACTTC.

This clonotype appeared a few times. The chain combines TRBV9 with TRBJ2-7; either TRBD1 or TRBD2 may supply D (5 bases each). CDR1 is SGDLS, CDR2 YYNGEE, per germline. V dropped 0 bases and J dropped 0 bases, with 10 bases sitting between them. CDR3 size: 15 residues. The CDR3 protein is CASSVGDASSYEQYF. The CDR3 bases are TGTGCCAGCAGCGTAGGGGACGCGAGCTCCTACGAGCAGTACTTC.

The rearrangement uses TRBV20-1 and TRBJ1-4; D is perhaps TRBD1 (5 bases). The CDR3 sequence is 16 residues long. Trimming removed 4 bases at V and 2 bases at J, with 17 bases between. The germline CDR1 and CDR2 sequences are DFQATT and SNEGSKA (reference sequence). CDR3 in amino acids: CSAIAWGDATNEKLFF. In DNA, the CDR3 is TGCAGTGCTATAGCTTGGGGGGATGCTACTAATGAAAAACTGTTTTTT.

This clonotype occurred many times. CDR3 sequence: CASSGGRADTQYF. The CDR3 coding sequence is TGTGCCAGCAGTGGGGGGCGGGCAGATACGCAGTATTTT. This chain joins TRBV28 and TRBJ2-3; the D call may be TRBD1 or TRBD2 (6 bases each). V was trimmed by 5 bases and J by 4 bases, leaving 10 bases between them. The CDR3 consists of 13 residues. Germline CDR1 and CDR2: MDHEN and SYDVKM.

Ten or more counts support this clonotype. The chain links TRBV6-1 to TRBJ2-7, with unresolved D. Germline CDR1 is MNHNS and CDR2 is SASEGT. V was pared by 4 bases and J by 0 bases, with 13 bases between. This CDR3 comprises 15 residues. The CDR3 loop reads CASSGLRQSSYEQYF. Here the CDR3 DNA reads TGTGCCAGCAGTGGCCTTAGGCAGAGCTCCTACGAGCAGTACTTC.

This clonotype was observed a few times. V and J are TRBV5-4 and TRBJ2-7; 8 bases align to TRBD1. After removal of 4 bases from V and 0 bases from J, the junction contained 9 bases not matched to a gene. Germline V gene sequence: CDR1 SGHNT, CDR2 YYREEE (reference sequence). This CDR3 is built from 16 residues. CDR3 sequence (DNA): TGTGCCAGCAGCGGGTTAGGACAGGGAAGCTCCTACGAGCAGTACTTC. It translates to CASSGLGQGSSYEQYF.

This chain uses TRBV4-2 with TRBJ1-2; no reliable D call. In germline, CDR1 is LGHNA, CDR2 YNFKEQ. The CDR3 has 14 amino acids. V was shortened by 0 bases and J by 8 bases, with 13 bases between the two germline ends. The CDR3 region has the DNA TGTGCCAGCAGCCAAGATGGTAGAGGGCAGGGCTACACCTTC. It codes for CASSQDGRGQGYTF.

In this sample, this clonotype turned up a few times. The chain combines TRBV5-1 with TRBJ2-7; D unresolved. V dropped 2 bases and J dropped 3 bases, with 18 bases sitting between them. The CDR3 totals 16 residues. CDR1 SGHRS and CDR2 YFSETQ come from the germline V gene. CDR3 sequence: CASSFLPSRLLYEQYF. CDR3 coding DNA: TGCGCCAGCAGCTTCTTGCCGAGCAGATTGCTCTACGAGCAGTACTTC.

The V and J genes are TRBV7-9 and TRBJ2-7; 14 bases line up with TRBD2. Germline V CDR1 and CDR2: SEHNR, FQNEAQ (reference sequence). This CDR3 contains 14 residues. V shed 5 bases and J 6 bases; nucleotides not matched to a gene: 3. The CDR3 loop reads CASSAGTSGGEQYF. In DNA, the CDR3 is TGTGCCAGCAGCGCGGGGACTAGCGGGGGCGAGCAGTACTTC.

This clonotype was detected many times. The rearrangement uses TRBV5-5 and TRBJ2-7; no reliable D call. Trimming pared 0 bases from V and 2 bases from J, leaving 6 bases between. Germline V gives CDR1 SGHKS, CDR2 YYEKEE (reference sequence). This CDR3 region has 13 residues. The CDR3 region has the DNA TGTGCCAGCAGCTTGGACAGAACCTACGAGCAGTACTTC. Translating gives CASSLDRTYEQYF.

This clonotype came up a few times. The chain couples TRBV29-1 to TRBJ1-6, with TRBD1 identical over 8 bases. This CDR3 is 14 amino acids long. J was trimmed by 9 bases and V by 6 bases; bases with no gene match: 10. Germline values: CDR1 SQVTM, CDR2 ANQGSEA. CDR3 residues: CSVTLGQAGSPLHF. DNA of the CDR3: TGCAGCGTCACTCTGGGACAGGCGGGTTCACCCCTCCACTTT.

This chain joins TRBV10-2 and TRBJ2-2, with a tentative D call TRBD1 (6 bases). CDR3 size: 12 residues. The V and J ends lost 6 bases and 5 bases respectively, with 7 bases between them. Per germline, CDR1 WSHSY and CDR2 SAAADI. This CDR3 reads CASRRGTGELFF. The CDR3 DNA is TGCGCCAGCAGGAGGGGGACCGGGGAGCTGTTTTTT.

This chain uses TRBV7-2 with TRBJ2-1; perhaps TRBD1 as D (6 bases). Germline lookup yields CDR1 SGHTA and CDR2 FQGNSA. The CDR3 length is 17 residues. The ends were cut back, 3 bases at V and 1 base at J, with 16 bases in the middle. The CDR3 spells CASSLRLDSISYNEQFF. Written as DNA, the CDR3 is TGTGCCAGCAGCTTGAGGCTGGACAGCATATCCTACAATGAGCAGTTCTTC.

This clonotype appeared a few times. The V call is TRBV12-3 or TRBV12-4, the J call TRBJ1-2, with D possibly being TRBD1 (5 bases). Trimming stripped 6 bases from V and 6 bases from J, with 20 bases between. The CDR3 contains 15 residues. The CDR3 DNA is TGTGCCAGCAGGTCCCTGGGGGGTAGGGGCCATGGCTACACCTTC. Its translation is CASRSLGGRGHGYTF.

This chain links TRBV10-3 with TRBJ2-3; D gene uncertain. The V end lost 2 bases, the J end lost 6 bases, and 9 bases lay between the germline ends. CDR1 and CDR2 from the germline V gene are ENHRY and SYGVKD. The CDR3 spans 13 residues. This chain's CDR3 is CAISEGYRDTQYF. The CDR3, as DNA: TGTGCCATCAGTGAGGGTTACCGGGATACGCAGTATTTT.

This clonotype was seen many times. The chain has TRBV20-1 and TRBJ2-3; no reliable D call. Germline V gene data show CDR1 as DFQATT and CDR2 as SNEGSKA (reference sequence). This CDR3 is built from 11 residues. Between the trimmed V and J ends, which lost 3 bases and 2 bases, there was a span of 3 bases. In nucleotides, the CDR3 is TGCAGTGCTAGTTTCACAGATACGCAGTATTTT. It specifies CSASFTDTQYF.

This clonotype was picked up many times. The chain has TRBV7-9 and TRBJ1-5; the D gene is possibly TRBD1 (5 bases). The V end was cut by 5 bases, the J end by 0 bases, with 17 bases between. The CDR3 runs 17 residues. From germline, CDR1 is SEHNR and CDR2 FQNEAQ (reference sequence). The CDR3 DNA sequence: TGTGCCAGCAGCCGACTTGACAGCCCTCCTAGCAATCAGCCCCAGCATTTT. This codes for CASSRLDSPPSNQPQHF.

This rearrangement joins TRBV27 to TRBJ2-3; D is unresolved. Germline lookup yields CDR1 MNHEY and CDR2 SMNVEV (reference sequence). Trimming took 0 bases from V and 0 from J, leaving 4 bases between them. CDR3 length: 14 residues. CDR3 loop: CASSLSSSTDTQYF. In DNA form, the CDR3 reads TGTGCCAGCAGTTTATCGTCGAGCACAGATACGCAGTATTTT.

The chain combines TRBV6-1 with TRBJ2-1; D may be TRBD2 (5 bases). This CDR3 is 14 amino acids long. The V end lost 6 bases, the J end lost 0 bases, and 9 bases lay between the germline ends. Germline CDR1 and CDR2: MNHNS and SASEGT. The CDR3 sequence is CASRAESSYNEQFF. DNA of the CDR3: TGTGCCAGCAGAGCGGAGAGCTCCTACAATGAGCAGTTCTTC.

Comments on this clonotype: This may come from a read error, since a much larger clone is one base off. V is TRBV10-3 and J is TRBJ1-2; 8 nucleotides align to TRBD1. From germline, CDR1 is ENHRY and CDR2 SYGVKD. Losses at the gene ends were 0 bases for V and 6 bases for J; bases not matched to a gene: 3. The CDR3 spans 14 residues. The CDR3 protein is CAISESRGRDGYTF. The DNA of the CDR3 is TGTGCCATCAGTGAGTCCAGGGGGCGAGATGGCTACACCTTC.

This clonotype was detected only a few times. The CDR3 DNA reads TGTGCCAGCAGCTTACGGGGCGGGGGGTACACTGAAGCTTTCTTT. Its translation is CASSLRGGGYTEAFF. The genes are TRBV7-2 and TRBJ1-1, with D perhaps TRBD1 (5 bases). This CDR3 comprises 15 residues. The V and J ends lost 2 bases and 3 bases respectively, with 13 bases between them. Germline V lookup: CDR1 SGHTA, CDR2 FQGNSA.

The gene calls are TRBV30 and TRBJ1-3, with D possibly being TRBD1 (5 bases). CDR3 length equals 15 residues. Per germline, CDR1 GTSNPN and CDR2 SVGIG (reference sequence). Trimming removed 5 bases from V and 0 bases from J, with 14 bases in between. CDR3 residues: CAWRGQGRSGNTIYF. The CDR3 coding sequence is TGTGCCTGGCGGGGTCAGGGACGCTCTGGAAACACCATATATTTT.